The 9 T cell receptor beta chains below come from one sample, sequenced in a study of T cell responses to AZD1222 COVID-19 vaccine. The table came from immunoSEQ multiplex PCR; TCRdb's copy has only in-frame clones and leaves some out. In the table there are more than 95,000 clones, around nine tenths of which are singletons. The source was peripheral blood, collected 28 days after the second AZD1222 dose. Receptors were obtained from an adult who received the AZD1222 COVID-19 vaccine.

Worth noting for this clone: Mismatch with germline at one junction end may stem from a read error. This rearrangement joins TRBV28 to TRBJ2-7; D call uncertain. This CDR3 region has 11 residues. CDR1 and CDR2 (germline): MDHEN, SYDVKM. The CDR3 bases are TGTGCCAGCAGTGGGGTCAGGAACCTTAACTTC. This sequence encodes CASSGVRNLNF.

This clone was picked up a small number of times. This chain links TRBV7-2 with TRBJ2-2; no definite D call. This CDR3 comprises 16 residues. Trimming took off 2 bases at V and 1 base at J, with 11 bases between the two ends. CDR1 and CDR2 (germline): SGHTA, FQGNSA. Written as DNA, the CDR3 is TGTGCCAGCAGCTTAACGGGCCCCGGGAACACCGGGGAGCTGTTTTTT. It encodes CASSLTGPGNTGELFF.

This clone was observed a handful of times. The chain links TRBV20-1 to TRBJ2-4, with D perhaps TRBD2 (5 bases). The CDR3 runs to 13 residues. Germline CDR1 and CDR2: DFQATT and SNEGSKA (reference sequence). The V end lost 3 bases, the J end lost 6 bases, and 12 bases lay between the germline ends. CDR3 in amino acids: CSASTGTRNIQYF. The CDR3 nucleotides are TGCAGTGCTAGTACGGGAACCAGAAACATTCAGTACTTC.

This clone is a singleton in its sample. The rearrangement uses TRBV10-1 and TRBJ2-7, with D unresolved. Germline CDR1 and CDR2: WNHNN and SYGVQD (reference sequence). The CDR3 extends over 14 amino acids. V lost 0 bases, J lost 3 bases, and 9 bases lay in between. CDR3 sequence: CASSESGFYYEQYF. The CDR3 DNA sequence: TGCGCCAGCAGTGAGTCCGGATTCTACTACGAGCAGTACTTC.

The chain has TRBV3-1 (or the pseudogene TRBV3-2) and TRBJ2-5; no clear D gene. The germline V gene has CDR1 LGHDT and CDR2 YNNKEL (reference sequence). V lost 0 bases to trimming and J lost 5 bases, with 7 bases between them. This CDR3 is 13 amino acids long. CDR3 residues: CASSQDLEETQYF. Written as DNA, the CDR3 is TGTGCCAGCAGCCAAGATCTGGAGGAGACCCAGTACTTC.

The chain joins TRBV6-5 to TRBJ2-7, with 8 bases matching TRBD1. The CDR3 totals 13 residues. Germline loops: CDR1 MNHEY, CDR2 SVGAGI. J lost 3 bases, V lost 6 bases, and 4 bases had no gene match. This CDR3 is CASSPGGFYEQYF. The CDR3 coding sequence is TGTGCCAGCAGCCCAGGGGGCTTCTACGAGCAGTACTTC.

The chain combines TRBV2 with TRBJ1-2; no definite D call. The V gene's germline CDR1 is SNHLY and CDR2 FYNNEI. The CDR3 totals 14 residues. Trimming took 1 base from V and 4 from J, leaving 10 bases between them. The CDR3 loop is CASSEGWAVYGYTF. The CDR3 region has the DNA TGTGCCAGCAGTGAAGGGTGGGCAGTCTATGGCTACACCTTC.

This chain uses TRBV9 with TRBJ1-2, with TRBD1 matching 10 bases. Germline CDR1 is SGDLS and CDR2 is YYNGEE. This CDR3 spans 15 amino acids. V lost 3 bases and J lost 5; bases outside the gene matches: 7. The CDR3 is CASSATTGQGYGYTF. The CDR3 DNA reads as TGTGCCAGCAGCGCCACTACGGGACAGGGGTATGGCTACACCTTC.

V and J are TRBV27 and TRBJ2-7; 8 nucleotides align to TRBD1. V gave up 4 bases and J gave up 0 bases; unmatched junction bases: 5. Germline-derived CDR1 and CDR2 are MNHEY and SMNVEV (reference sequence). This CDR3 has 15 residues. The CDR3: CASSYQGADSYEQYF. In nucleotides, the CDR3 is TGTGCCAGCAGTTACCAGGGGGCAGACTCCTACGAGCAGTACTTC.